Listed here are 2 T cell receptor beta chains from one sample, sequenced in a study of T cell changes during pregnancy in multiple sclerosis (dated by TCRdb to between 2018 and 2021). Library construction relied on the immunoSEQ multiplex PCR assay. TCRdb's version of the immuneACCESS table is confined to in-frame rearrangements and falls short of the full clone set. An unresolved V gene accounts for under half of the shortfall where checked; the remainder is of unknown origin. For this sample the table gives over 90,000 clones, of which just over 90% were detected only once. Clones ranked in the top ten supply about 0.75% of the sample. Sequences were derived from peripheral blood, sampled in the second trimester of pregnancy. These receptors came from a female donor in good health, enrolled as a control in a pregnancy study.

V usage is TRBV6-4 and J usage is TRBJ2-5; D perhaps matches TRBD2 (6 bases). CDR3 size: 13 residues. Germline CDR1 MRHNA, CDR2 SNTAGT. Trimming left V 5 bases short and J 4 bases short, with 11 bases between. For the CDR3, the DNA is TGTGCCAGCAGTAAGGACTACGGAGAGACCCAGTACTTC. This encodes CASSKDYGETQYF.

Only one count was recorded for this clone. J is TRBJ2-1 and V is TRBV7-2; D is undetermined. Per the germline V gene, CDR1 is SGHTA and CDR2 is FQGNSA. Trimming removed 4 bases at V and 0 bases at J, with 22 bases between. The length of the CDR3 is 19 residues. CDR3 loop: CASSSPVSDLFDSYNEQFF. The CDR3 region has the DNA TGTGCCAGCAGCTCTCCAGTCTCCGACTTGTTCGACTCCTACAATGAGCAGTTCTTC. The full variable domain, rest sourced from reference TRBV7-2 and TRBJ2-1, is GAGVSQSPSNKVTEKGKDVELRCDPISGHTALYWYRQSLGQGLEFLIYFQGNSAPDKSGLPSDRFSAERTGGSVSTLTIQRTQQEDSAVYLCASSSPVSDLFDSYNEQFFGPGTRLTVL.